The 3 T cell receptor beta chains below come from one sample, sequenced in a study of T cells after yellow fever vaccination. TCRdb recomputed calls from the 5' RACE reads with MiXCR, one row per CDR3 protein. The sample carries hundreds of thousands of distinct CDR3 sequences, less than 15% recorded once. Material: PBMCs, obtained on the day of the yellow fever booster vaccination. The receptors were gathered from a man aged 30-40 years who received the YFV17D yellow fever vaccine.

This clonotype was seen at least ten times. The rearrangement uses TRBV28 and TRBJ2-7, with D unresolved. Germline CDR1 is MDHEN and CDR2 is SYDVKM. The CDR3 loop spans 15 amino acids. Trimming shortened V by 5 bases and J by 3 bases, and 17 bases separated the two germline ends. CDR3 sequence (DNA): TGTGCCAGCAGTCGGACCTCCCTGGGAAGCTACGAGCAGTACTTC. Its translation is CASSRTSLGSYEQYF.

This clonotype was observed a handful of times. The chain combines TRBV14 with TRBJ2-5; D ambiguous. The CDR3 spans 13 residues. Germline-derived CDR1 and CDR2 are SGHDN and FVKESK. V gave up 2 bases and J gave up 2 bases, with 6 bases separating them. The CDR3 protein is CASSQISQETQYF. The CDR3 nucleotides read TGTGCCAGCAGCCAAATCTCGCAAGAGACCCAGTACTTC. The variable domain in full, completed from reference TRBV14 and TRBJ2-5, reads EAGVTQFPSHSVIEKGQTVTLRCDPISGHDNLYWYRRVMGKEIKFLLHFVKESKQDESGMPNNRFLAERTGGTYSTLKVQPAELEDSGVYFCASSQISQETQYFGPGTRLLVL.

The chain carries TRBV27 and TRBJ1-5; TRBD1 might be the D (5 bases). V lost 0 bases to trimming and J lost 0 bases, with 12 bases between them. Germline values: CDR1 MNHEY, CDR2 SMNVEV (reference sequence). The CDR3 spans 17 residues. The CDR3 bases are TGTGCCAGCAGTTTATCCCCACCCAGGGATAGCAATCAGCCCCAGCATTTT. It translates to CASSLSPPRDSNQPQHF.